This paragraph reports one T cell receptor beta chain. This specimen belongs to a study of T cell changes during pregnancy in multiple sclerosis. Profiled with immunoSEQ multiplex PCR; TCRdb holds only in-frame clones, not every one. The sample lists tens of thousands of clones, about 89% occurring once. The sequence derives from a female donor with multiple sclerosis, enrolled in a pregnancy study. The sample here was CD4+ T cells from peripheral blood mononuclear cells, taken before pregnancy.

CDR3 in DNA: TGCGCCAGCAGCTGGGGACTAGAAAACCGAGACGAGCAGTACTTC. Translated, it gives CASSWGLENRDEQYF. J is TRBJ2-7 and V is TRBV5-1, with 8 bases identical to TRBD2. This CDR3 region has 15 residues. With 3 bases clipped from V and 5 bases from J, the junction kept 10 bases outside the gene matches. From germline, CDR1 is SGHRS and CDR2 YFSETQ. The whole variable domain, filled in from reference TRBV5-1 and TRBJ2-7, reads KAGVTQTPRYLIKTRGQQVTLSCSPISGHRSVSWYQQTPGQGLQFLFEYFSETQRNKGNFPGRFSGRQFSNSRSEMNVSTLELGDSALYLCASSWGLENRDEQYFGPGTRLTVT.